This is a list of T cell receptor beta chains from one sample in a study of Ad26.COV2.S vaccination and SARS-CoV-2 variants. Profiling relied on immunoSEQ multiplex PCR, and the TCRdb table lists in-frame clones only, not all of them. The sample lists hundreds of thousands of clones, 89% occurring once. This specimen consisted of peripheral blood, obtained in a trial of Ad26.COV2.S vaccine versus placebo. The source is a person between 18 and 65 years old who received the Ad26.COV2.S COVID-19 vaccine or a placebo. Each CDR3 is given with its conserved first and last residue. The D gene is left open where the match is weak. Clone size is stated in some rows and not others, as once, few, many or a class when expanded.

J	V	D	size	CDR3	DNA
TRBJ2-2	TRBV5-1	.	.	CASSLASGGYTGELFF	TGCGCCAGCAGCTTGGCCTCTGGGGGTTACACCGGGGAGCTGTTTTTT
TRBJ2-3	TRBV7-6	.	.	CASSLVFAGIEDTQYF	TGTGCCAGCAGCTTAGTATTCGCGGGAATTGAAGATACGCAGTATTTT
TRBJ2-2	TRBV5-1	.	.	CASSLQQTGELFF	TGCGCCAGCAGCCTGCAGCAAACCGGGGAGCTGTTTTTT
TRBJ2-5	TRBV9	TRBD2	.	CASSVTSGGEETQYF	TGTGCCAGCAGCGTCACTAGCGGGGGGGAAGAGACCCAGTACTTC
TRBJ1-1	TRBV9	.	.	CASSPETLRTRAFF	TGTGCCAGCAGCCCTGAAACCCTTCGGACACGGGCTTTCTTT
TRBJ1-6	TRBV14	.	.	CASGLTGRLDF	TGTGCCAGCGGCCTTACCGGACGCCTCGACTTT
TRBJ1-5	TRBV27	.	.	CASSLRVGGINQPQHF	TGTGCCAGCAGTTTACGGGTTGGGGGGATAAATCAGCCCCAGCATTTT
TRBJ2-1	TRBV21-1	.	.	CASSTADSSSYNEQFF	TGTGCCAGCAGCACCGCGGACAGTAGCTCCTACAATGAGCAGTTCTTC
TRBJ2-2	TRBV7-2	.	.	CASSLDVGPNTGELFF	TGTGCCAGCAGCTTAGATGTGGGCCCGAACACCGGGGAGCTGTTTTTT
TRBJ2-1	TRBV5-6	.	.	CASGRRGNEQFF	TGTGCCAGCGGCCGGAGGGGCAATGAGCAGTTCTTC
TRBJ1-2	TRBV7-8	.	.	CASSLARTLYGYTF	TGTGCCAGCAGCTTAGCACGTACATTATATGGCTACACCTTC
TRBJ1-6	TRBV4-3	.	.	CASSQGGSEGSPLHF	TGCGCCAGCAGCCAAGGAGGAAGCGAAGGTTCACCCCTCCACTTT
TRBJ1-2	TRBV5-3	.	once	CARSLARRKNDGYTF	TGTGCCAGAAGCTTGGCCCGCAGAAAGAATGATGGCTACACCTTC
TRBJ2-1	TRBV5-6	TRBD2	few	CASSLVRTSGYNEQFF	TGTGCCAGCAGCTTGGTGAGGACTAGCGGGTACAATGAGCAGTTCTTC
TRBJ1-1	TRBV3-1/TRBV3-2	.	once	CASSQPGENTEAFF	TGTGCCAGCAGCCAACCAGGGGAGAACACTGAAGCTTTCTTT
TRBJ2-2	TRBV15	TRBD1	.	CATSRGDSHTGELFF	TGTGCCACCAGCAGGGGGGACAGTCACACCGGGGAGCTGTTTTTT
TRBJ1-4	TRBV5-1	TRBD1	.	CASSTTSGTGEKLFF	TGCGCCAGCAGCACCACTTCCGGGACAGGTGAAAAACTGTTTTTT
TRBJ2-7	TRBV15	.	.	CATSGRTGQPYEQYF	TGTGCCACCAGTGGGAGGACGGGACAGCCCTACGAGCAGTACTTC
TRBJ1-5	TRBV5-8	.	once	CASSLGRSRPQHF	TGTGCCAGCAGCTTGGGGCGGTCTCGGCCCCAGCATTTT
TRBJ2-3	TRBV6-2/TRBV6-3	TRBD1	.	CASSSLRDRGVIDTQYF	TGTGCCAGCAGTTCCCTCCGGGACAGGGGTGTTATAGATACGCAGTATTTT
TRBJ2-2	TRBV18	TRBD2	.	CASSRTSGINTGELFF	TGTGCCAGCTCACGGACTAGCGGGATCAACACCGGGGAGCTGTTTTTT
TRBJ2-1	TRBV5-1	TRBD2	.	CASSLLLLASLAGPYNEQFF	TGCGCCAGCAGCTTGTTACTGCTCGCGTCACTAGCGGGCCCCTACAATGAGCAGTTCTTC
TRBJ1-5	TRBV6-2/TRBV6-3	TRBD1	.	CASSPGTGASSNQPQHF	TGTGCCAGCAGTCCCGGGACAGGGGCGTCCAGCAATCAGCCCCAGCATTTT
TRBJ2-1	TRBV9	.	.	CASSVVADEQFF	TGTGCCAGCAGCGTAGTTGCAGATGAGCAGTTCTTC
TRBJ2-7	TRBV10-3	.	.	CAISEENRAYEQYF	TGTGCCATCAGTGAGGAGAACAGGGCCTACGAGCAGTACTTC
TRBJ2-1	TRBV7-2	TRBD1	.	CASSLGQGADEQFF	TGTGCCAGCAGCTTAGGACAGGGGGCCGATGAGCAGTTCTTC